This T cell receptor (beta chain) was captured in a study of Ad26.COV2.S vaccination and SARS-CoV-2 variants. Specified treatment: over 15 received Ad26.COV2.S at low or high dose, single or two shots; several received placebo; per-sample allocation not given. Vaccine and placebo recipients were sampled on day 63 after the first injection. Vaccination used an Ad26 vector expressing Wuhan-strain SARS-CoV-2 spike. Study-wide results and caveats: There was reportedly substantial breadth in spike-specific CD8+ and CD4+ T cell responses after vaccination. Vaccine and placebo groups showed comparable non-spike TCR breadth.

The V end lost 1 base, the J end lost 1 base, and 5 bases lay between the germline ends. CDR1 and CDR2 from the germline V gene are SGHAT and FQDESV (reference sequence). The CDR3 loop spans 14 amino acids. Generated by immunoSEQ multiplex PCR, the TCRdb table keeps only in-frame clones and is missing some. This table holds 300,000 to 350,000 clones, about 86% found once. Note on this clone: Its antigen remains unknown.

This sequence was found in a person between 18 and 59 years old who received the Ad26.COV2.S COVID-19 vaccine or a placebo. The sequenced sample was peripheral blood, obtained in a trial of Ad26.COV2.S vaccine versus placebo. The chain combines TRBV11-1 with TRBJ2-1; no clear D. The CDR3 here is CASSLGVSYNEQFF. The CDR3 bases are TGTGCCAGCAGCTTAGGAGTTTCCTACAATGAGCAGTTCTTC.